This entry lists 25 T cell receptor beta chains sequenced from one sample in a study of cytomegalovirus exposure and HLA in healthy donors. 60 Vbeta and 13 Jbeta primers were used in PCR. Sequencing used immunoSEQ multiplex PCR; TCRdb keeps in-frame clones, though not all of them. The data contain about 130,000 clones, over 60% of them singletons. The sample was PBMCs. All receptors derive from a man aged 60 to 69 in good health and CMV-seropositive.

The rearrangement uses TRBV7-2 and TRBJ2-5; maybe TRBD1 (6 bases). CDR1 and CDR2 (germline): SGHTA, FQGNSA. This CDR3 is 14 amino acids long. Deletions cut 4 bases from V and 1 base from J, with 10 bases between. CDR3 loop: CASSSDRFQETQYF. The CDR3 region has the DNA TGTGCCAGCAGCTCGGACAGATTCCAAGAGACCCAGTACTTC.

The chain combines TRBV9 with TRBJ2-7; D not certain. With 4 bases removed from V and 7 bases from J, the gap between germline ends came to 12 bases. CDR1 and CDR2 from the germline V gene are SGDLS and YYNGEE. The CDR3 has 12 amino acids. The CDR3 DNA sequence: TGTGCCAGCAGCCCCCAACCCGGGGAGCAGTACTTC. Translated: CASSPQPGEQYF.

This clone was detected a few times. The sample has other DNA sequences that encode this CDR3 too. The chain couples TRBV28 to TRBJ1-2; D gene ambiguous. The CDR3 contains 12 residues. Germline V lookup: CDR1 MDHEN, CDR2 SYDVKM. V lost 3 bases and J lost 5, with 7 bases in between. The CDR3 nucleotides are TGTGCCAGCAGTTTGACGGGATATGGCTACACCTTC. Its translation: CASSLTGYGYTF.

The chain's CDR3 is CASTGDSSYEQYF. CDR3 DNA: TGTGCCAGCACCGGGGACAGCTCCTACGAGCAGTACTTC. The chain employs TRBV2 and TRBJ2-7, with 7 bases that match TRBD1. With 7 bases clipped from V and 0 bases from J, the junction kept 3 bases outside the gene matches. The CDR3 extends over 13 amino acids. Per the germline V gene, CDR1 is SNHLY and CDR2 is FYNNEI.

As concerns this clone: This CDR3 is also generated by other DNA sequences in the sample. The rearrangement joins TRBV5-1 to TRBJ1-2, with TRBD1 as a possible D gene (5 bases). V lost 0 bases to trimming and J lost 2 bases, with 5 bases between them. This CDR3 has 13 amino acids. CDR1 SGHRS and CDR2 YFSETQ come from the germline V gene. The CDR3 reads CASSLGQNYGYTF. CDR3 DNA sequence: TGCGCCAGCAGCTTGGGACAGAACTATGGCTACACCTTC.

This chain links TRBV20-1 with TRBJ1-1; D possibly corresponds to TRBD1 (6 bases). V was clipped by 6 bases and J by 5 bases, with 10 bases between them. This CDR3 has 11 amino acids. Per germline, CDR1 DFQATT and CDR2 SNEGSKA (reference sequence). The CDR3 protein is CSAAGETEAFF. The CDR3 bases are TGCAGTGCCGCAGGGGAAACTGAAGCTTTCTTT.

V and J are TRBV6-5 and TRBJ1-2; D unresolved. The CDR3 spans 12 residues. V lost 6 bases and J 8 bases, leaving 13 bases between the germline ends. Germline V lookup: CDR1 MNHEY, CDR2 SVGAGI. The CDR3 nucleotides are TGTGCCAGCAGGGGCGTGTATGACGGCTACACCTTC. This sequence encodes CASRGVYDGYTF.

The rearrangement joins TRBV11-2 to TRBJ2-1; tentative D call: TRBD1 (5 bases). The CDR3 has 13 residues. Germline loops: CDR1 SGHAT, CDR2 FQNNGV. V dropped 5 bases and J dropped 14 bases, with 19 bases sitting between them. The CDR3 reads CASSRSHLKGEFF. As DNA, the CDR3 is TGTGCCAGCAGCCGCTCTCACCTCAAAGGGGAGTTCTTC.

This clone was seen a few times. The chain has TRBV5-1 and TRBJ1-1; D uncertain. Germline loops: CDR1 SGHRS, CDR2 YFSETQ. V was shortened by 0 bases and J by 0 bases, with 15 bases between the two germline ends. This CDR3 is built from 17 residues. The CDR3 DNA reads as TGCGCCAGCAGCTTGGCGGCAGGAGGCCTCATGAACACTGAAGCTTTCTTT. The encoded protein is CASSLAAGGLMNTEAFF.

On this clone: The junction and the germline gene differ at one end; a read error may be behind it. This chain connects TRBV19 to TRBJ1-5; D is possibly TRBD1 (5 bases). CDR3 size: 14 residues. Germline loops: CDR1 LNHDA, CDR2 SQIVND (reference sequence). This CDR3 is CASSPPGLNLPQHF. Here the CDR3 DNA reads TGTGCCAGTAGCCCCCCAGGGTTGAATCTGCCCCAGCATTTT.

The V and J genes are TRBV4-1 and TRBJ2-5; tentative D call: TRBD1 (6 bases). CDR1 is MGHRA and CDR2 is YSYEKL in the germline V gene. Trimming removed 1 base from V and 4 bases from J, with 13 bases in between. This CDR3 comprises 15 residues. The CDR3 coding sequence is TGCGCCAGCAGCCAAGCACAGGGCCGCGGAGAGACCCAGTACTTC. Translation: CASSQAQGRGETQYF.

V and J are TRBV6-1 and TRBJ1-2; D ambiguous. Germline V gene lookup returns CDR1 MNHNS and CDR2 SASEGT. V gave up 0 bases and J gave up 8 bases, with 10 bases separating them. The length of the CDR3 is 13 residues. This CDR3 reads CASSEALLLGYTF. As DNA, the CDR3 is TGTGCCAGCAGTGAAGCACTTCTTCTCGGCTACACCTTC.

V usage is TRBV19 and J usage is TRBJ2-1; D gene uncertain. Germline V CDR1 and CDR2: LNHDA, SQIVND (reference sequence). The CDR3 runs to 14 residues. Trimming removed 7 bases at V and 3 bases at J, with 13 bases between. The CDR3 DNA sequence: TGTGCCAGTAAACTCGGTTTCGACTACAATGAGCAGTTCTTC. Encoded protein: CASKLGFDYNEQFF.

This chain connects TRBV18 to TRBJ1-6, with D perhaps TRBD1 (5 bases). Trimming pared 8 bases from V and 10 bases from J, leaving 18 bases between. The germline CDR1 and CDR2 sequences are KGHSH and LQKENI. The CDR3 has 14 amino acids. The CDR3 coding sequence is TGTGCCAGCGCCGCAGGGTCTGTAGGGTCACCCCTCCACTTT. It specifies CASAAGSVGSPLHF.

CDR3 sequence: CASSLRDYGYTF. In nucleotides, the CDR3 is TGTGCCAGCAGTTTGAGAGACTATGGCTACACCTTC. The genes are TRBV28 and TRBJ1-2; D call uncertain. Germline assignment: CDR1 MDHEN and CDR2 SYDVKM. V lost 3 bases and J 3 bases, leaving 5 bases between the germline ends. The CDR3 is 12 amino acids.

The chain carries TRBV28 and TRBJ2-7; possibly TRBD1 for D (5 bases). V lost 5 bases and J lost 0, with 14 bases in between. Looked up from germline, CDR1 is MDHEN and CDR2 is SYDVKM. The CDR3 runs 15 residues. The CDR3 DNA is TGTGCCAGCAGTGAGACAGCCCTTCTCTCCTACGAGCAGTACTTC. Its protein is CASSETALLSYEQYF.

V usage is TRBV7-8 and J usage is TRBJ1-2; D not resolved. V was cut by 5 bases and J by 1 base, with 17 bases left in between. This CDR3 comprises 16 residues. The germline V gene has CDR1 SGHVS and CDR2 FQNEAQ. The CDR3 coding sequence is TGTGCCAGCAGCCCCGGGAGTGCGGGCCTTAACTATGGCTACACCTTC. Its translation: CASSPGSAGLNYGYTF. Full variable domain (remainder filled in from reference TRBV7-8 and TRBJ1-2): GAGVSQSPRYKVAKRGQDVALRCDPISGHVSLFWYQQALGQGPEFLTYFQNEAQLDKSGLPSDRFFAERPEGSVSTLKIQRTQQEDSAVYLCASSPGSAGLNYGYTFGSGTRLTVV.

The chain joins TRBV29-1 to TRBJ1-5; D might be TRBD1 (5 bases). This CDR3 contains 12 residues. Germline-derived CDR1 and CDR2 are SQVTM and ANQGSEA. Deletions cut 6 bases from V and 0 bases from J, with 6 bases between. The CDR3 DNA reads TGCAGCGTGGGGGGTAGCAATCAGCCCCAGCATTTT. Translation: CSVGGSNQPQHF.

In its sample, this clone was seen a few times. The CDR3 DNA reads as TGTGCCAGCAGTTACAGGTGGGGGGAGGGCACAGATACGCAGTATTTT. Translating gives CASSYRWGEGTDTQYF. The rearrangement joins TRBV6-5 to TRBJ2-3; weak D call: TRBD2 (6 bases). Germline values: CDR1 MNHEY, CDR2 SVGAGI. CDR3 length equals 16 residues. Trimming took off 2 bases at V and 1 base at J, with 13 bases between the two ends.

The rearrangement links TRBV14 to TRBJ2-7, with D uncertain. This CDR3 region has 12 residues. The germline V gene encodes CDR1 SGHDN and CDR2 FVKESK. V dropped 4 bases and J dropped 7 bases, with 11 bases sitting between them. CDR3 bases: TGTGCCAGCAGCCGGCCAGGTAGGGAGCAGTACTTC. This translates into CASSRPGREQYF.

CDR3 in DNA: TGCGCCAGCAGCAAAAACCTCCCGGGACAGGGGACCCACGAGCAGTACTTC. It is translated as CASSKNLPGQGTHEQYF. The rearrangement uses TRBV5-1 and TRBJ2-7, with TRBD1 identical over 10 bases. From germline, CDR1 is SGHRS and CDR2 YFSETQ. There are 17 residues in the CDR3. After removal of 4 bases from V and 5 bases from J, the junction contained 15 bases not matched to a gene.

Only a few counts were recorded for this clone. The rearrangement joins TRBV6-5 to TRBJ1-1, with D unresolved. V was trimmed by 3 bases and J by 10 bases, leaving 15 bases between them. Germline CDR1 reads MNHEY; CDR2 reads SVGAGI. The CDR3 has 13 residues. For the CDR3, the DNA is TGTGCCAGCAGTTATATTAATGCAGGTCGAGCTTTCTTT. It yields the protein CASSYINAGRAFF.

This clone is a singleton in its sample. V and J are TRBV19 and TRBJ1-5; the D is unclear. Germline V gives CDR1 LNHDA, CDR2 SQIVND (reference sequence). This CDR3 contains 13 residues. V lost 3 bases, J lost 8 bases, and 11 bases lay in between. CDR3 in amino acids: CASSMQIGEPQHF. The CDR3, as DNA: TGTGCCAGTAGTATGCAAATCGGGGAGCCCCAGCATTTT.

With regard to this clone: Compared with germline, one end of the junction differs, possibly owing to a read error. The rearrangement joins TRBV11-2 to TRBJ2-7; a weak D match, TRBD1 (5 bases). The CDR3 covers 14 residues. Germline-derived CDR1 and CDR2 are SGHAT and FQNNGV. Here the CDR3 DNA reads TGTGCCAGCAGCTCGTGGGGCCTCTCCGACGAGCAGTACTTC. This translates into CASSSWGLSDEQYF.

The V call is TRBV6-1, the J call TRBJ2-7; D unresolved. Germline-derived CDR1 and CDR2 are MNHNS and SASEGT. The V end lost 4 bases, the J end lost 3 bases, and 7 bases lay between the germline ends. The CDR3 has 12 residues. This CDR3 is CASSVYGYEQYF. CDR3 bases: TGTGCCAGCAGTGTCTACGGCTACGAGCAGTACTTC.